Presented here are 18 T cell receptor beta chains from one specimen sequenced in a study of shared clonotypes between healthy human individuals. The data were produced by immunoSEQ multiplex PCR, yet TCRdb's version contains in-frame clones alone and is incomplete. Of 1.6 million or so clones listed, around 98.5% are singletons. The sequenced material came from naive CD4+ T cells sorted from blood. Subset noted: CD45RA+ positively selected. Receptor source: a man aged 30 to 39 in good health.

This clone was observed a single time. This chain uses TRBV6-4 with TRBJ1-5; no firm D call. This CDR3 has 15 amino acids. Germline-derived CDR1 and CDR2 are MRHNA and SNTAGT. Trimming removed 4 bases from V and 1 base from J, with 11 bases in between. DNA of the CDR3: TGTGCCAGCAGTGCAGAGTACTTAAGCAATCAGCCCCAGCATTTT. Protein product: CASSAEYLSNQPQHF.

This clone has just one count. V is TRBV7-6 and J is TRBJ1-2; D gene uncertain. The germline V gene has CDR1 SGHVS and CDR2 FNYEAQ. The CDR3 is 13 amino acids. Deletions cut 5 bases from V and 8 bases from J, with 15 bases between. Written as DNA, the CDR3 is TGTGCCAGCAGCCCCTTGAGAGGGAAGGGCTACACCTTC. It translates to CASSPLRGKGYTF.

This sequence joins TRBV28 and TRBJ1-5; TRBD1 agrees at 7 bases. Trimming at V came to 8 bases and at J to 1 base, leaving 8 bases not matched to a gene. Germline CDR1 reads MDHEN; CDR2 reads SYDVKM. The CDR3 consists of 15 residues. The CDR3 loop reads CASVNRGLSNQPQHF. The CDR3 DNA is TGTGCCAGCGTCAACAGGGGACTCAGCAATCAGCCCCAGCATTTT.

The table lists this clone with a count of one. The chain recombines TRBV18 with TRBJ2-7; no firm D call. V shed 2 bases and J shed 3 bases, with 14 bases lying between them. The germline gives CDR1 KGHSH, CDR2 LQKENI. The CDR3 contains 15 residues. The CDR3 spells CASSPGDITYYEQYF. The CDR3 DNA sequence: TGTGCCAGCTCACCAGGGGATATAACCTACTACGAGCAGTACTTC.

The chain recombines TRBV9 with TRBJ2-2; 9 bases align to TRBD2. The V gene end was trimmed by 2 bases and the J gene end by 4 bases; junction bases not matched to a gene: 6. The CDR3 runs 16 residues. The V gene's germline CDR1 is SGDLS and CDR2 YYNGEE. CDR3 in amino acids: CASSVHSGRSTGELFF. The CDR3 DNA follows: TGTGCCAGCAGCGTCCATAGCGGGAGAAGCACCGGGGAGCTGTTTTTT.

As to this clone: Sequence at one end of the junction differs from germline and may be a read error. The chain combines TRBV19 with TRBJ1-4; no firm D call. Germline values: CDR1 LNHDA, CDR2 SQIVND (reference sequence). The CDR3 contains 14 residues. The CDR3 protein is CASSRSPTNEKLFF. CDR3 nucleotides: TGTGCCAGTAGTAGAAGCCCAACGAATGAAAAACTGTTTTTT.

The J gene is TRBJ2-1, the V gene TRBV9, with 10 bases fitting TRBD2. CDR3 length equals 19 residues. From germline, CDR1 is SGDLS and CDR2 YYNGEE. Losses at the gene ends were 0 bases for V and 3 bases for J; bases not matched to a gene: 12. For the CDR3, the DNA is TGTGCCAGCAGCGTAGTTGGTGCTAGCGGGAGTGGGGTCTACAATGAGCAGTTCTTC. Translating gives CASSVVGASGSGVYNEQFF.

CDR3 sequence: CASIRTGTSGYNEQFF. CDR3 DNA sequence: TGCGCCAGCATTAGAACCGGGACTAGCGGTTACAATGAGCAGTTCTTC. This rearrangement joins TRBV10-2 to TRBJ2-1; 11 bases line up with TRBD2. Germline V CDR1 and CDR2: WSHSY, SAAADI. The CDR3 extends over 16 amino acids. V lost 7 bases, J lost 4 bases, and 9 bases stayed unmatched.

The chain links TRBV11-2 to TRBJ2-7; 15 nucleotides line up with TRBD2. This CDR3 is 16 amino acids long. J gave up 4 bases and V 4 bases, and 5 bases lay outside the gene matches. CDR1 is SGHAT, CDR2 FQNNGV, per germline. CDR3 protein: CASSSGLAGGIYEQYF. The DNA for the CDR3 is TGTGCCAGCAGCTCGGGACTAGCGGGAGGCATTTACGAGCAGTACTTC. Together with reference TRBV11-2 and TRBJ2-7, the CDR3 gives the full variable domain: EAGVAQSPRYKIIEKRQSVAFWCNPISGHATLYWYQQILGQGPKLLIQFQNNGVVDDSQLPKDRFSAERLKGVDSTLKIQPAKLEDSAVYLCASSSGLAGGIYEQYFGPGTRLTVT.

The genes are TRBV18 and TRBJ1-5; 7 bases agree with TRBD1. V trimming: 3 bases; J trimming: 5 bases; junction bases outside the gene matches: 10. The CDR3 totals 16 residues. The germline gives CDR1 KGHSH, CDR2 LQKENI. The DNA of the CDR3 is TGTGCCAGCTCACCCCGACAGGGAGCGACCGATCAGCCCCAGCATTTT. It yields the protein CASSPRQGATDQPQHF.

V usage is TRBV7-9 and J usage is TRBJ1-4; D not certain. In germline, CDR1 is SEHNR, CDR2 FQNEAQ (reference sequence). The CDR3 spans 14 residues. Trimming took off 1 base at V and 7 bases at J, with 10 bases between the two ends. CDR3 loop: CASSLGEWSEKLFF. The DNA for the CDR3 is TGTGCCAGCAGCTTAGGGGAGTGGAGTGAAAAACTGTTTTTT.

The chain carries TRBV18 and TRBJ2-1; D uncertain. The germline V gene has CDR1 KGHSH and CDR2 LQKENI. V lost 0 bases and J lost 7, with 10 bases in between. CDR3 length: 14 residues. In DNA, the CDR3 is TGTGCCAGCTCACCACCGGGCTCAGTTAATGAGCAGTTCTTC. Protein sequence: CASSPPGSVNEQFF.

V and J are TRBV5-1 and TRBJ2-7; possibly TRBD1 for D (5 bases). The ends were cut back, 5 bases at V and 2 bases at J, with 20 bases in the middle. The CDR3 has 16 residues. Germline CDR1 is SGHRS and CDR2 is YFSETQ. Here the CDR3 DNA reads TGCGCCAGCAGTAAGGACACTTCGTTTACAACCTACGAGCAGTACTTC. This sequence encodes CASSKDTSFTTYEQYF.

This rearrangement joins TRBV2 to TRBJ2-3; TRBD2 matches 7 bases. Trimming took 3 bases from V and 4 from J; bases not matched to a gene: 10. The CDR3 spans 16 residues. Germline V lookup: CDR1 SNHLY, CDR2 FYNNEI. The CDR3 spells CASSDQRGGGSDTQYF. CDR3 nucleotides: TGTGCCAGCAGTGACCAGCGGGGAGGAGGTTCAGATACGCAGTATTTT. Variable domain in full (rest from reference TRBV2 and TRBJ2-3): EPEVTQTPSHQVTQMGQEVILRCVPISNHLYFYWYRQILGQKVEFLVSFYNNEISEKSEIFDDQFSVERPDGSNFTLKIRSTKLEDSAMYFCASSDQRGGGSDTQYFGPGTRLTVL.

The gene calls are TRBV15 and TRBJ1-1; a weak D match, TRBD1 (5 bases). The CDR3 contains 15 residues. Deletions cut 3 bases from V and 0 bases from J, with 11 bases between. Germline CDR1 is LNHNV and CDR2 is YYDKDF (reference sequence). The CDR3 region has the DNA TGTGCCACCAGCAGGACCGGGGCTATGAACACTGAAGCTTTCTTT. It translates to CATSRTGAMNTEAFF.

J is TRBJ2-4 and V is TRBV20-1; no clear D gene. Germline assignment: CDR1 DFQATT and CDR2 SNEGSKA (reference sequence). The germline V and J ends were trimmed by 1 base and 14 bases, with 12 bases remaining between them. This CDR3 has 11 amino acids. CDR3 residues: CSARGLGLKYF. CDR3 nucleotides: TGCAGTGCTAGAGGGTTGGGGTTAAAGTACTTC.

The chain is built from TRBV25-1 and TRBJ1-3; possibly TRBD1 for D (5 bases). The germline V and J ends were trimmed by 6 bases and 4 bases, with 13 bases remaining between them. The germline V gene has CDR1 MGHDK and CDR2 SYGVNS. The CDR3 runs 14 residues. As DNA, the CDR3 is TGTGCCAGCAGAGCTCAGGGAGCAGGAAACACCATATATTTT. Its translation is CASRAQGAGNTIYF.

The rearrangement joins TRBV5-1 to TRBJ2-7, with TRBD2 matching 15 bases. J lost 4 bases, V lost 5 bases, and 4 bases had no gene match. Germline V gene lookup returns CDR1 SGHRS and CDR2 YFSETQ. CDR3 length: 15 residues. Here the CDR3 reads CASSPGTSGRYEQYF. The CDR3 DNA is TGCGCCAGCAGTCCAGGGACTAGCGGGAGGTACGAGCAGTACTTC.